The rows below give T cell receptor beta chains drawn from one sample of a study of blood T cell repertoires in COVID-19. TCRdb's table, derived via immunoSEQ multiplex PCR, lists solely in-frame clones and lacks some. The data contain about 45,000 clones, around nine tenths of them seen just once; the ten biggest clones take up about 0.4%. The sequenced material came from peripheral blood. These receptors were taken from a human donor in a cohort sampled during active COVID-19. Each CDR3 is given with its conserved first and last residue. A D gene is named only where the DNA matches it firmly. A clone size is listed for some rows: how often the clone was seen (once, few, many), or a class if it is expanded.

>TRBJ1-1|once|TRBD1|TRBV2
CASSELISQGSTEAFF
TGTGCCAGCAGTGAACTAATATCACAGGGGAGCACTGAAGCTTTCTTT
>TRBJ2-7|NA|NA|TRBV25-1
CASSDSGDYEQYF
TGTGCCAGCAGTGATTCCGGGGACTACGAGCAGTACTTC
>TRBJ2-7|NA|NA|TRBV7-6
CASSLEETGQIYEQYF
TGTGCCAGCAGCTTAGAGGAGACGGGACAAATCTACGAGCAGTACTTC
>TRBJ1-1|NA|TRBD1|TRBV19
CASRGQGGTEAFF
TGTGCCAGTAGGGGACAGGGCGGCACTGAAGCTTTCTTT
>TRBJ2-6|once|NA|TRBV5-1
CASSFDSSGANVLTF
TGCGCCAGCAGCTTCGACAGCTCTGGGGCCAACGTCCTGACTTTC
>TRBJ1-3|once|NA|TRBV7-9
CASSYQANTIYF
TGTGCCAGCAGCTATCAGGCAAACACCATATATTTT
>TRBJ2-6|NA|NA|TRBV5-1
CASSPGISTGYSGANVLTF
TGCGCCAGCAGCCCCGGAATCTCTACAGGGTACTCTGGGGCCAACGTCCTGACTTTC
>TRBJ1-1|NA|NA|TRBV19
CASSILDRNTEAFF
TGTGCCAGTAGTATCCTGGACAGAAACACTGAAGCTTTCTTT
>TRBJ1-1|NA|NA|TRBV4-3
CASSLDWGGKATEAFF
TGCGCCAGCAGCCTTGATTGGGGGGGAAAGGCCACTGAAGCTTTCTTT
>TRBJ1-1|NA|NA|TRBV5-1
CASSLAWGGGTEAFF
TGCGCCAGCAGCTTAGCCTGGGGAGGAGGCACTGAAGCTTTCTTT
>TRBJ1-5|NA|NA|TRBV9
CASSALGGKFGQPQHF
TGTGCCAGCAGCGCATTGGGGGGTAAATTCGGGCAGCCCCAGCATTTT
>TRBJ1-1|NA|TRBD1|TRBV29-1
CSGTGGNTEAFF
TGCAGCGGGACAGGGGGCAACACTGAAGCTTTCTTT
>TRBJ2-7|NA|NA|TRBV6-5
CASSLLAGSSYEQYF
TGTGCCAGCAGTTTACTAGCTGGGAGCTCCTACGAGCAGTACTTC
>TRBJ2-2|NA|TRBD1|TRBV18
CASSPPLGTGRNTGELFF
TGTGCCAGCTCACCTCCCCTTGGGACAGGGAGAAACACCGGGGAGCTGTTTTTT
>TRBJ2-7|NA|TRBD1|TRBV5-4
CASRRDAGGIYEQYF
TGTGCCAGCAGGAGGGACGCAGGGGGTATCTACGAGCAGTACTTC
>TRBJ1-4|NA|TRBD1|TRBV4-1
CASSQDRDRVGEKLFF
TGCGCCAGCAGCCAAGACAGGGACAGGGTAGGCGAAAAACTGTTTTTT
>TRBJ1-2|NA|NA|TRBV10-2
CASKRENYGYTF
TGCGCCAGCAAGAGGGAAAACTATGGCTACACCTTC
>TRBJ2-7|NA|TRBD2|TRBV3-1/TRBV3-2
CASSTYSGGPYEQYF
TGTGCCAGCAGCACGTATAGCGGGGGCCCCTACGAGCAGTACTTC
>TRBJ2-7|NA|TRBD1|TRBV10-3
CAIRDHRQGVYEQYF
TGTGCCATCAGGGACCATCGACAGGGTGTCTACGAGCAGTACTTC
>TRBJ1-2|NA|NA|TRBV18
CASSPLTGNYGYTF
TGTGCCAGCTCACCACTGACAGGCAACTATGGCTACACCTTC
>TRBJ1-3|NA|NA|TRBV3-1/TRBV3-2
CASSQDHPAGPGNTIYF
TGTGCCAGCAGCCAAGATCACCCGGCAGGGCCTGGAAACACCATATATTTT
>TRBJ2-3|NA|TRBD2|TRBV11-2
CASSLPQRGGRDTQYF
TGTGCCAGCAGCTTACCCCAGCGGGGGGGTCGAGATACGCAGTATTTT
>TRBJ1-2|NA|TRBD1|TRBV5-4
CASSPGQGINYGYTF
TGTGCCAGCAGCCCGGGACAGGGGATTAACTATGGCTACACCTTC
>TRBJ1-1|once|NA|TRBV5-1
CASSLFYTENTEAFF
TGCGCCAGCAGCTTGTTCTACACAGAGAACACTGAAGCTTTCTTT
>TRBJ2-7|NA|NA|TRBV21-1
CASSKDGGSYEQYF
TGTGCCAGCAGCAAAGATGGGGGGTCCTACGAGCAGTACTTC
>TRBJ1-6|NA|TRBD1|TRBV5-1
CASSSTTGGNNSPLHF
TGCGCCAGCAGCTCAACGACAGGGGGCAATAATTCACCCCTCCACTTT
>TRBJ2-7|NA|NA|TRBV3-1/TRBV3-2
CASSQALGPRGNYEQYF
TGTGCCAGCAGCCAAGCATTGGGCCCCAGGGGCAACTACGAGCAGTACTTC
>TRBJ1-1|NA|NA|TRBV7-2
CASSLFSLGATNTEAFF
TGTGCCAGCAGCTTATTTTCTCTTGGGGCTACTAACACTGAAGCTTTCTTT
>TRBJ1-4|NA|NA|TRBV6-2/TRBV6-3
CASSTRTTTNEKLFF
TGTGCCAGCAGTACCAGGACAACAACTAATGAAAAACTGTTTTTT
>TRBJ1-2|NA|TRBD1|TRBV6-2/TRBV6-3
CASSQAGTGDCTF
TGTGCCAGCAGCCAAGCCGGGACAGGGGATTGCACCTTC
>TRBJ1-6|NA|NA|TRBV9
CASSVGQRNSPLHF
TGTGCCAGCAGCGTAGGACAGAGGAACTCACCCCTCCACTTT
>TRBJ1-4|NA|NA|TRBV19
CATSTRMINEKLFF
TGTGCCACTTCTACCCGAATGATCAATGAAAAACTGTTTTTT
>TRBJ1-1|NA|TRBD1|TRBV19
CASSTGYRGRDTEAFF
TGTGCCAGTAGTACAGGATACAGGGGGCGCGATACTGAAGCTTTCTTT
>TRBJ2-7|NA|NA|TRBV4-3
CASSQDSGDGSYEQYF
TGCGCCAGCAGCCAAGATTCAGGGGACGGATCCTACGAGCAGTACTTC
>TRBJ1-5|NA|NA|TRBV7-2
CASSLTGIQRVQPQHF
TGTGCCAGCAGCTTAACAGGGATCCAAAGAGTTCAGCCCCAGCATTTT
>TRBJ1-1|NA|TRBD1|TRBV5-1
CASSRDRANTEAFF
TGCGCCAGCAGCCGGGACAGGGCGAACACTGAAGCTTTCTTT
>TRBJ2-7|NA|TRBD2|TRBV4-1
CASSLSGGVFYEQYF
TGCGCCAGCAGCCTTAGCGGGGGCGTCTTCTACGAGCAGTACTTC
>TRBJ1-3|NA|NA|TRBV7-2
CASSPDSGGDTIYF
TGTGCCAGCAGCCCGGACAGCGGAGGCGACACCATATATTTT
>TRBJ2-7|NA|TRBD1|TRBV19
CVDKDRCSYEQYF
TGTGTCGACAAGGACAGGTGCTCCTACGAGCAGTACTTC
>TRBJ1-3|NA|TRBD1|TRBV5-4
CASSPGQASSGNTIYF
TGTGCCAGCAGCCCTGGACAGGCATCCTCTGGAAACACCATATATTTT
>TRBJ1-4|NA|NA|TRBV5-6
CASSSPHRVTNEKLFF
TGTGCCAGCAGTTCCCCGCACAGGGTAACTAATGAAAAACTGTTTTTT
>TRBJ2-7|NA|TRBD2|TRBV7-2
CASSSHSGVGEQYF
TGTGCCAGCAGCTCACATAGCGGGGTAGGCGAGCAGTACTTC
>TRBJ1-1|NA|TRBD1|TRBV5-1
CASSSSTGTEAFF
TGCGCCAGCAGCTCATCGACAGGGACCGAAGCTTTCTTT
>TRBJ2-1|NA|NA|TRBV2
CAISQGGSYNEQFF
TGTGCCATCTCGCAGGGGGGTTCCTACAATGAGCAGTTCTTC
>TRBJ1-3|once|NA|TRBV5-1
CASSLVESSGNTIYF
TGCGCCAGCAGCTTGGTTGAGAGCTCTGGAAACACCATATATTTT